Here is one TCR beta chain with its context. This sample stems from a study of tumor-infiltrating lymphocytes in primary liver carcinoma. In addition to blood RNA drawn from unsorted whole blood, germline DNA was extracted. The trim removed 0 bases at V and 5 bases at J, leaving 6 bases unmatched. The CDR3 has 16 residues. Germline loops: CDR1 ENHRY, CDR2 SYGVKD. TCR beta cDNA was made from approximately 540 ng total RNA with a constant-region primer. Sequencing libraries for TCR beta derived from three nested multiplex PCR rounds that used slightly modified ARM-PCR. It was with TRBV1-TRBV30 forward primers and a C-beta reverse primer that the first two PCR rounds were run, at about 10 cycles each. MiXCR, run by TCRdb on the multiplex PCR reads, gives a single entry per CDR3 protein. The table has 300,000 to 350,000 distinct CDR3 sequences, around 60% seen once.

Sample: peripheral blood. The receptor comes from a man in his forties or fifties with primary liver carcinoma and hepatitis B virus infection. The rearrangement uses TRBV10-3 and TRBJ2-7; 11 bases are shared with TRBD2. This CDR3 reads CAISESLAGGRDEQYF. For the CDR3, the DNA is TGTGCCATCAGTGAGTCGCTAGCGGGAGGAAGGGACGAGCAGTACTTC.